The 3 T cell receptor beta chains below were found in one sample sequenced in a study of blood T cell repertoires in COVID-19. Repertoires were generated with immunoSEQ multiplex PCR, while TCRdb's copy carries only in-frame clones and drops some. Among approximately 500,000 clones listed, less than 90% were seen once. Sequenced input: peripheral blood. All receptors come from a woman aged 45-60 years with COVID-19, enrolled during active disease.

This clone was seen only once. The chain carries TRBV6-5 and TRBJ1-2, with 8 bases lining up with TRBD1. The trim removed 6 bases at V and 6 bases at J, leaving 12 bases unmatched. The CDR3 has 15 amino acids. CDR1 MNHEY and CDR2 SVGAGI come from the germline V gene. Here the CDR3 DNA reads TGTGCCAGCAGGACCTTCAGGGGGCGGGGAGATGGCTACACCTTC. This gives the protein CASRTFRGRGDGYTF.

This clone showed up just a few times. The chain uses TRBV30 and TRBJ2-1; maybe TRBD1 (5 bases). The CDR3 consists of 13 residues. CDR1 and CDR2 from the germline V gene are GTSNPN and SVGIG (reference sequence). V was shortened by 8 bases and J by 4 bases, with 15 bases between the two germline ends. Here the CDR3 DNA reads TGTGCCCTCAGGGTAGATTTGTACAATGAGCAGTTCTTC. This translates into CALRVDLYNEQFF.

The chain has TRBV7-9 and TRBJ2-1; 8 bases align to TRBD1. Germline V gene lookup returns CDR1 SEHNR and CDR2 FQNEAQ (reference sequence). V shed 11 bases and J 9 bases; nucleotides not matched to a gene: 6. This CDR3 has 11 residues. For the CDR3, the DNA is TGTGCCTGCCACAGGGGGACTGAGCAGTTCTTC. Amino acid sequence: CACHRGTEQFF.